This section outlines one TCR beta chain sequence together with its context. The data are from a study of blood T cell repertoires in COVID-19. Overall study context: From the United States, Italy and Spain came samples of acute and convalescent COVID-19. From T cells, B-cell-depleted T cells, or PBMCs came the material, which was cDNA or gDNA.

Seattle's enrolled individuals joined amid active infection and were then monitored longitudinally. Per the original data handling: Quantification of nucleated cells was approximated via reference gene primer amplification. The data were produced by immunoSEQ multiplex PCR, yet TCRdb's version contains in-frame clones alone and is incomplete. The V and J calls and the clone size are those of that table, but D and trimming were determined from the DNA. The sample has about 170,000 clones, approximately 84% seen once; the top ten hold under 3.5%. The V segment lost 4 bases and the J segment 3 bases; nucleotides outside the gene matches: 5. The germline gives CDR1 SGHAT, CDR2 FQNNGV. This CDR3 is 14 amino acids long.

The chain recombines TRBV11-2 with TRBJ2-7, with 8 nucleotides matching TRBD2. Sequenced input: peripheral blood. The clonotype was recovered from a woman older than 75 with COVID-19, enrolled during active disease. Here the CDR3 reads CASSSRGGFYEQYF. CDR3 DNA: TGTGCCAGCAGCTCTCGGGGGGGTTTCTACGAGCAGTACTTC.